This T cell receptor (beta chain) was observed in a study of blood T cell repertoires in COVID-19. Background on the study: The cDNA or gDNA used as material had been derived from T cells, B-cell-depleted T cells, or PBMCs.

CDR3 size: 11 residues. Trimming removed 6 bases from V and 6 bases from J, with 12 bases in between. Germline CDR1 reads SQVTM; CDR2 reads ANQGSEA. Data came from immunoSEQ multiplex PCR; TCRdb stores just in-frame clones and leaves some out. There are about 45,000 clones in the sample; around 82% occur only once, and over 5% lies in the top ten. The chain recombines TRBV29-1 with TRBJ2-7; the D gene is possibly TRBD2 (5 bases). The sequenced sample consisted of peripheral blood. This receptor was obtained from an elderly woman with acute or convalescent COVID-19. Here the CDR3 reads CSVHDGVEQYF. Here the CDR3 DNA reads TGCAGCGTCCACGACGGGGTCGAGCAGTACTTC.